The 6 T cell receptor beta chains in this list originate from one sample, sequenced in a study of regulatory T cells in long-lasting Graves disease. Combining iRepertoire HTBI primers with Arm-PCR of CDR3 regions, the authors built TCR beta libraries. TCRdb passed the multiplex PCR reads through MiXCR, listing each CDR3 protein once. The table has under 800,000 distinct CDR3 sequences, 16% seen once; the top ten hold 15% to 20%. Sample time point: newly diagnosed GD, antithyroid drugs for less than 3 months. The TCR library was made from RNA that had been extracted from PBMCs in TRIzol. These data also featured in a second study, about T cells in Graves' hyperthyroidism and ophthalmopathy.

Sequencing was performed on peripheral blood mononuclear cells (PBMCs), taken at new diagnosis, from a patient treated with antithyroid drugs. The receptors stem from a woman between 25 and 40 years old with Graves disease.

This clonotype has a handful of counts. The V gene is TRBV30, the J gene TRBJ1-5; a possible D gene is TRBD1 (6 bases). Germline CDR1 reads GTSNPN; CDR2 reads SVGIG (reference sequence). V lost 4 bases, J lost 6 bases, and 13 bases lay in between. CDR3 size: 13 residues. The CDR3 here is CAWNRVQGQPQHF. As DNA, the CDR3 is TGTGCCTGGAACAGGGTTCAAGGTCAGCCCCAGCATTTT.

Many counts were recorded for this clonotype. The genes are TRBV7-9 and TRBJ2-1, with D perhaps assigned TRBD1 or TRBD2 (5 bases each). V gave up 5 bases and J gave up 6 bases, with 17 bases separating them. The CDR3 runs 15 residues. Germline values: CDR1 SEHNR, CDR2 FQNEAQ (reference sequence). The CDR3 sequence: CASSRDGTASNEQFF. In DNA, the CDR3 is TGTGCCAGCAGCCGGGACGGTACGGCAAGCAATGAGCAGTTCTTC.

In its sample, this clonotype was seen a few times. The rearrangement joins TRBV5-5 to TRBJ2-7; perhaps D is TRBD1 or TRBD2 (5 bases each). The CDR3 covers 15 residues. The germline V gene encodes CDR1 SGHKS and CDR2 YYEKEE (reference sequence). The V and J ends lost 0 bases and 8 bases respectively, with 18 bases between them. CDR3 nucleotide sequence: TGTGCCAGCAGCTTGGTAGGGACCTCCCTTTCGAAGCAGTACTTC. Its protein product is CASSLVGTSLSKQYF.

This clonotype showed up just once. Being one base from a much bigger clone, this may be a read error. The chain uses TRBV20-1 and TRBJ2-5; tentatively, D is TRBD1 or TRBD2 (5 bases each). V lost 5 bases to trimming and J lost 2 bases, with 18 bases between them. The germline V gene has CDR1 DFQATT and CDR2 SNEGSKA (reference sequence). This CDR3 region has 15 residues. The DNA of the CDR3 is TGCAGTGCTCCCGACAGAGGGTCCCAGCAAGAGACCCAGTACTTC. Encoded protein: CSAPDRGSQQETQYF.

This clonotype was counted at least ten times. This sequence joins TRBV30 and TRBJ1-4; no clear D. The CDR3 runs to 12 residues. V was trimmed by 0 bases and J by 8 bases, leaving 7 bases between them. CDR1 is GTSNPN and CDR2 is SVGIG in the germline V gene (reference sequence). For the CDR3, the DNA is TGTGCCTGGAGTGTACGGGAGGAAAAACTGTTTTTT. It is translated as CAWSVREEKLFF. Drawing the rest from reference TRBV30 and TRBJ1-4, the complete variable domain is SQTIHQWPATLVQPVGSPLSLECTVEGTSNPNLYWYRQAAGRGLQLLFYSVGIGQISSEVPQNLSASRPQDRQFILSSKKLLLSDSGFYLCAWSVREEKLFFGSGTQLSVL.

The chain joins TRBV5-4 to TRBJ1-4, with 9 bases identical to TRBD1. V dropped 4 bases and J dropped 4; count of bases not matched to a gene: 8. Germline CDR1 SGHNT, CDR2 YYREEE (reference sequence). The CDR3 is made up of 16 amino acids. CDR3 DNA: TGTGCCAGCAGCCCAACAGGGGGCGTAGGTAATGAAAAACTGTTTTTT. Its translation is CASSPTGGVGNEKLFF.